This T cell receptor (beta chain) was sequenced during a study of regulatory T cells in long-lasting Graves disease. There are many counts of this clonotype. iRepertoire HTBI primers and Arm-PCR of CDR3 regions built TCR beta libraries. TCRdb recomputed calls from the multiplex PCR reads with MiXCR, one row per CDR3 protein. The table records some 250,000 distinct CDR3 sequences, 18% of them present only once. CDR1 is LGHDT and CDR2 is YNNKEL in the germline V gene (reference sequence). CDR3 size: 15 residues. Between the trimmed V and J ends, which lost 1 base and 7 bases, there was a span of 17 bases. The time point is: newly diagnosed GD, antithyroid drugs for less than 3 months. From RNA extracted from PBMCs, the TCR library was made. These data also featured in a second study, about T cells in Graves' hyperthyroidism and ophthalmopathy. That study adds: Those with hyperthyroidism were 18 to 65 years old, newly diagnosed, and ill for under 2 months.

V gene TRBV3-1 combines with J gene TRBJ2-7; D unclear. The material sequenced was peripheral blood mononuclear cells (PBMCs), taken at new diagnosis, from a patient treated with antithyroid drugs. The TCR was taken from a woman aged 25 to 39 with Graves disease. CDR3 sequence: CASSQVGNRLEEQYF. The CDR3 nucleotides are TGTGCCAGCAGCCAAGTGGGGAACCGCCTGGAGGAGCAGTACTTC.